Below, 2 T cell receptor beta chains from the same sample are listed, as sequenced in a study of blood T cells in healthy people across ages. The use of a sample-barcoded 5' primer and a J-beta primer mix characterized a second PCR of roughly 7 to 11 cycles. TCRdb itself ran the 5' RACE reads through MiXCR, one entry per CDR3 protein. The table has over 950,000 distinct CDR3 sequences, 35% to 40% seen once; the top ten hold about an eighth. Sequences were obtained from blood. The receptors stem from a man between 18 and 29 years old in good health.

This clonotype was counted only a few times. The V and J genes are TRBV6-2 or TRBV6-3 and TRBJ2-4, with D perhaps TRBD1 or TRBD2 (5 bases each). The last part of the DNA fits TRBJ2-7 better; the J call may be wrong. The CDR3 covers 12 residues. Germline CDR1 reads MNHEY; CDR2 reads SVGEGT. This chain's CDR3 is CASNEGRYEQYF. As DNA, the CDR3 is TGTGCCAGCAACGAGGGGCGGTACGAGCAGTACTTC.

V usage is TRBV27 and J usage is TRBJ1-1; D might be TRBD1 (5 bases). This CDR3 is 14 amino acids long. From germline, CDR1 is MNHEY and CDR2 SMNVEV (reference sequence). The V end was cut by 6 bases, the J end by 4 bases, with 15 bases between. The CDR3 nucleotides are TGTGCCAGCAGATTCGCCGGGACCGGCACTGAAGCTTTCTTT. As protein: CASRFAGTGTEAFF.